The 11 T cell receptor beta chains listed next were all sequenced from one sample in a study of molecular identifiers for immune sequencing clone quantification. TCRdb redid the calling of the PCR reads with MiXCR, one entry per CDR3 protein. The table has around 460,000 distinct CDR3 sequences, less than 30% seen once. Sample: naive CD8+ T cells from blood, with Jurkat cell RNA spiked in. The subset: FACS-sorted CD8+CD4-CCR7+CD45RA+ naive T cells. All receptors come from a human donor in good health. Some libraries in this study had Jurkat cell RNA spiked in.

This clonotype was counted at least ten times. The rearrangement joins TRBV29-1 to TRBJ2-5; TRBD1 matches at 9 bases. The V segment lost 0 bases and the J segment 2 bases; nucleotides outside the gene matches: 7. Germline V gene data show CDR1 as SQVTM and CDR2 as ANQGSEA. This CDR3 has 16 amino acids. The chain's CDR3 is CSVEDLDRGMQETQYF. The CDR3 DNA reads TGCAGCGTTGAAGATCTTGACAGGGGGATGCAAGAGACCCAGTACTTC.

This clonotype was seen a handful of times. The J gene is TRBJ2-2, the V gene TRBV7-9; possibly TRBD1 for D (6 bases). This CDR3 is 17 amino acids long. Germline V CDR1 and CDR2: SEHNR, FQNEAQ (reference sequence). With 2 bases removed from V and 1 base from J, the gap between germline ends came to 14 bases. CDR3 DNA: TGTGCCAGCAGCTTATCGGTACAGGGCTTGAACACCGGGGAGCTGTTTTTT. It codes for CASSLSVQGLNTGELFF. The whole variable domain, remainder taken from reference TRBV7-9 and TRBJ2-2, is DTGVSQNPRHKITKRGQNVTFRCDPISEHNRLYWYRQTLGQGPEFLTYFQNEAQLEKSRLLSDRFSAERPKGSFSTLEIQRTEQGDSAMYLCASSLSVQGLNTGELFFGEGSRLTVL.

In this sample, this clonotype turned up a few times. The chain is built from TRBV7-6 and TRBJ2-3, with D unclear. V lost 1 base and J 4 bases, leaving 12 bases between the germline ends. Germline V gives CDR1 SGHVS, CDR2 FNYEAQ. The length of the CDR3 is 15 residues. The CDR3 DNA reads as TGTGCCAGCAGCTTAGTGGTGGAAGCGTCAGATACGCAGTATTTT. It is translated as CASSLVVEASDTQYF.

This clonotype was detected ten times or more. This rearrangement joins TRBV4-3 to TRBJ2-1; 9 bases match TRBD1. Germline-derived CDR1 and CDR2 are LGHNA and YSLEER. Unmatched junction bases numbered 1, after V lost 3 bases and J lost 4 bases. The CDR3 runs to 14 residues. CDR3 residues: CASSQGTGYNEQFF. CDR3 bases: TGCGCCAGCAGCCAGGGGACAGGGTACAATGAGCAGTTCTTC.

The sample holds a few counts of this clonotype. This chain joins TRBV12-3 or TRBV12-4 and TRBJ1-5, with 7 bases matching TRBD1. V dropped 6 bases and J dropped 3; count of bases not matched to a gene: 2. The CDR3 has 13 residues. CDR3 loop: CASRQGINQPQHF. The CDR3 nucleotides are TGTGCCAGCAGACAGGGGATCAATCAGCCCCAGCATTTT.

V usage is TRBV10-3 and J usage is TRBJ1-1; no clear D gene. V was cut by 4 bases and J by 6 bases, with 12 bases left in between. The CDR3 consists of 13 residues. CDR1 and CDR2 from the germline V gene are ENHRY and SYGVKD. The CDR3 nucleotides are TGTGCCATCAGTGCGGGTCCCGTCCCTGAAGCTTTCTTT. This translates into CAISAGPVPEAFF.

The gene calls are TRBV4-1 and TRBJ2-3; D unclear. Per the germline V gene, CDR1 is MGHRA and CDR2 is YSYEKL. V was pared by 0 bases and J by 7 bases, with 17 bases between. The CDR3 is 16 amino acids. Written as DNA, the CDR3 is TGCGCCAGCAGCCAAGAATCCCAAGACACCTTCCATACGCAGTATTTT. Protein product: CASSQESQDTFHTQYF.

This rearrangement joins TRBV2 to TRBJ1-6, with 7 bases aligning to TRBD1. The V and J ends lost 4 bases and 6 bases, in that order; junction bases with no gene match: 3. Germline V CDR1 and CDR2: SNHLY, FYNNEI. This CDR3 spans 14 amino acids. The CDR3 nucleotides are TGTGCCAGCAGTGCCAGGGGGATTAATTCACCCCTCCACTTT. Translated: CASSARGINSPLHF.

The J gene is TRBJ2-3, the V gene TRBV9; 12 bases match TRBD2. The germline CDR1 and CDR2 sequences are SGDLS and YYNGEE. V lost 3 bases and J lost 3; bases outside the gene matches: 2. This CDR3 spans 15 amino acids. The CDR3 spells CASSGLAGVTDTQYF. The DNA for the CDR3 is TGTGCCAGCAGCGGACTAGCGGGAGTTACAGATACGCAGTATTTT.

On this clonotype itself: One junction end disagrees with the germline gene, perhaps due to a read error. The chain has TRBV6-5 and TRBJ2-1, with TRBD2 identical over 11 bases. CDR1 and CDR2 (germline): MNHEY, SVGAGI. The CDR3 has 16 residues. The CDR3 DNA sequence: TGTGCCAGCAGTTACCCGACTAGCGGGACCCACAATGCGCAGTTCTTC. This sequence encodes CASSYPTSGTHNAQFF.

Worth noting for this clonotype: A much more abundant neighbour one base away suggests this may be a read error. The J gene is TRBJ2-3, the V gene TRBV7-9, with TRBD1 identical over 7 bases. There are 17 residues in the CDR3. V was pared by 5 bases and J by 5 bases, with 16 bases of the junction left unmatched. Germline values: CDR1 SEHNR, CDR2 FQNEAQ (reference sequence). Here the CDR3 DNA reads TGTGCCAGCAGCCACGGCGCCGGGACAGAACGACAAGATACGCAGTATTTT. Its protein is CASSHGAGTERQDTQYF.